These T cell receptor beta chains were read from a single sample in a study of beta chain features in type 1 diabetes. Assay: immunoSEQ multiplex PCR; the TCRdb copy retains only in-frame clones and omits some. The data contain roughly 260,000 clones, roughly 21% of them singletons. The sample was naive CD4+ T cells from blood. All receptors derive from a woman between 40 and 50 years old with type 1 diabetes. CDR3s include the opening cysteine and the closing phenylalanine or tryptophan. D genes are given only for firm matches. Clone size is stated in some rows and not others, as once, few, many or a class when expanded.

v_call	clone_size	j_call	d_call	cdr3_aa	cdr3_nt
TRBV9	.	TRBJ2-3	TRBD2	CASSPRGGITDTQYF	TGTGCCAGCAGCCCACGGGGGGGGATCACAGATACGCAGTATTTT
TRBV25-1	few	TRBJ2-1	TRBD2	CASSVLAGGYNEQFF	TGTGCCAGCAGTGTACTAGCGGGAGGATACAATGAGCAGTTCTTC
TRBV27	.	TRBJ1-1	.	CASSFRGMGNTEAFF	TGTGCCAGCAGTTTTCGGGGAATGGGGAACACTGAAGCTTTCTTT
TRBV7-2	few	TRBJ2-1	.	CASRGVEGEFF	TGTGCCAGCAGGGGGGTTGAGGGGGAGTTCTTC
TRBV30	few	TRBJ1-1	.	CAWSRPGLNTEAFF	TGTGCCTGGAGTCGGCCAGGCTTGAACACTGAAGCTTTCTTT
TRBV4-2	.	TRBJ1-6	.	CASSQEPGNENSPLHF	TGTGCCAGCAGCCAAGAACCTGGTAATGAGAATTCACCCCTCCACTTT
TRBV4-1	few	TRBJ2-5	TRBD2	CASAPEGRGEETQYF	TGCGCCAGCGCCCCCGAGGGGCGGGGGGAAGAGACCCAGTACTTC
TRBV11-1	once	TRBJ1-6	.	CASSLAGRAALHF	TGTGCCAGCAGCTTAGCGGGCAGGGCCGCCCTCCACTTT
TRBV29-1	few	TRBJ2-3	TRBD2	CSVTTGGITDTQYF	TGCAGCGTTACTACGGGAGGGATCACAGATACGCAGTATTTT
TRBV9	few	TRBJ2-1	TRBD1	CASSGGTGGLRNEQFF	TGTGCCAGCAGCGGCGGGACAGGGGGTCTTCGCAATGAGCAGTTCTTC
TRBV2	.	TRBJ1-1	.	CASSGTALNTEAFF	TGTGCCAGCAGTGGGACAGCGCTGAACACTGAAGCTTTCTTT
TRBV5-6	few	TRBJ2-7	.	CASRRVSTYEQYF	TGTGCCAGCCGGCGGGTTTCGACCTACGAGCAGTACTTC
TRBV29-1	.	TRBJ1-1	.	CSVDREDGTEAFF	TGCAGCGTTGACAGGGAAGACGGCACTGAAGCTTTCTTT
TRBV28	.	TRBJ2-2	.	CASSLGQFANTGELFF	TGTGCCAGCAGTTTAGGGCAGTTCGCGAACACCGGGGAGCTGTTTTTT
TRBV25-1	.	TRBJ2-2	TRBD1	CASRGQGAVGELFF	TGTGCCAGCAGGGGACAGGGGGCTGTCGGGGAGCTGTTTTTT
TRBV6-5	few	TRBJ1-5	.	CASSYSRGGQPQHF	TGTGCCAGCAGTTACTCTCGGGGAGGGCAGCCCCAGCATTTT
TRBV9	few	TRBJ2-7	.	CASSPDLASRQYF	TGTGCCAGCAGCCCAGACCTAGCGTCCCGGCAGTACTTC
TRBV30	few	TRBJ2-5	.	CAWSYPWQVPQETQYF	TGTGCCTGGAGTTACCCGTGGCAGGTCCCCCAAGAGACCCAGTACTTC
TRBV18	few	TRBJ1-1	TRBD1	CASSQEQTGEAFF	TGTGCCAGCTCCCAAGAACAGACAGGGGAAGCTTTCTTT
TRBV6-5	few	TRBJ2-3	TRBD1	CASSYQGGTDTQYF	TGTGCCAGCAGTTACCAGGGGGGCACAGATACGCAGTATTTT
TRBV21-1	few	TRBJ2-3	.	CASSLGADTQYF	TGTGCCAGCAGCCTGGGCGCAGATACGCAGTATTTT
TRBV5-1	few	TRBJ2-5	TRBD2	CASSGMTSGGAETQYF	TGCGCCAGCAGCGGAATGACTAGCGGGGGGGCAGAGACCCAGTACTTC
TRBV4-3	.	TRBJ2-3	.	CASSQDERTSTDTQYF	TGCGCCAGCAGCCAAGATGAACGGACTAGCACAGATACGCAGTATTTT
TRBV25-1	few	TRBJ2-5	.	CASSEWTAPETQYF	TGTGCCAGCAGTGAATGGACAGCTCCAGAGACCCAGTACTTC
TRBV7-9	.	TRBJ1-6	.	CASSLGTGAFSPLHF	TGTGCCAGCAGCCTTGGGACTGGGGCATTTTCACCCCTCCACTTT
TRBV29-1	few	TRBJ2-7	TRBD1	CSVGGTGFYEQYF	TGCAGCGTTGGGGGGACAGGGTTCTACGAGCAGTACTTC
TRBV7-2	.	TRBJ2-4	.	CASSFAGISGIQYF	TGTGCCAGCAGCTTTGCAGGGATCAGTGGCATTCAGTACTTC
TRBV5-4	.	TRBJ2-2	.	CASYTRTGTGELFF	TGTGCCAGCTATACAAGAACGGGCACCGGGGAGCTGTTTTTT
TRBV25-1	.	TRBJ1-4	.	CASSERTEMNEKLFF	TGTGCCAGCAGTGAAAGGACAGAGATGAATGAAAAACTGTTTTTT
TRBV11-2	.	TRBJ2-1	TRBD1	CASSSKVGQGATNEQFF	TGTGCCAGCAGCTCAAAGGTAGGACAGGGGGCTACCAATGAGCAGTTCTTC
TRBV5-4	few	TRBJ2-3	.	CASRPSGGRADTQYF	TGTGCCAGCAGACCTTCCGGGGGGCGCGCAGATACGCAGTATTTT
TRBV6-6	.	TRBJ2-7	.	CASSYMREQYF	TGTGCCAGCAGTTACATGCGCGAGCAGTACTTC
TRBV7-2	.	TRBJ2-6	TRBD2	CASSLARLAGAGANVLTF	TGTGCCAGCAGCTTAGCGCGTCTAGCGGGAGCTGGGGCCAACGTCCTGACTTTC
TRBV18	.	TRBJ2-1	TRBD2	CASSPGAGSSYNEQFF	TGTGCCAGCTCACCAGGAGCGGGAAGCTCCTACAATGAGCAGTTCTTC
TRBV28	.	TRBJ2-7	.	CASSLPRDEQYF	TGTGCCAGCAGCCTTCCCAGGGACGAGCAGTACTTC
TRBV29-1	few	TRBJ2-1	.	CSVESVDEQFF	TGCAGCGTTGAATCAGTGGATGAGCAGTTCTTC
TRBV28	.	TRBJ2-7	TRBD2	CASTVGGAARYEQYF	TGTGCCAGCACCGTGGGAGGGGCGGCACGCTACGAGCAGTACTTC
TRBV7-2	.	TRBJ2-1	TRBD2	CASSLVAGANEQFF	TGTGCCAGCAGCTTAGTGGCGGGAGCAAATGAGCAGTTCTTC
TRBV9	.	TRBJ2-2	.	CASSVVGSGTGELFF	TGTGCCAGCAGCGTAGTCGGGAGTGGCACCGGGGAGCTGTTTTTT
TRBV7-9	few	TRBJ2-6	.	CASSLRRSGGANVLTF	TGTGCCAGCAGCTTACGCCGGAGTGGTGGGGCCAACGTCCTGACTTTC
TRBV28	.	TRBJ2-7	.	CASSFYRPSSYEQYF	TGTGCCAGCAGTTTTTACAGGCCCAGCTCCTACGAGCAGTACTTC
TRBV5-1	.	TRBJ2-1	TRBD2	CASSWTSIRNEQFF	TGCGCCAGCAGCTGGACTAGCATCCGCAATGAGCAGTTCTTC
TRBV14	.	TRBJ1-2	TRBD1	CASIPGTDTYGYTF	TGTGCCAGCATACCCGGGACAGATACTTATGGCTACACCTTC
TRBV5-1	.	TRBJ1-1	TRBD1	CASSPGQVGAFF	TGCGCCAGCAGCCCGGGACAGGTTGGAGCTTTCTTT
TRBV9	few	TRBJ1-5	TRBD1	CASSVGGTGGNQPQHF	TGTGCCAGCAGCGTAGGCGGGACAGGGGGCAATCAGCCCCAGCATTTT
TRBV28	.	TRBJ2-7	TRBD1	CASSGRQGPTYEQYF	TGTGCCAGCAGTGGCCGACAGGGACCCACCTACGAGCAGTACTTC
TRBV14	few	TRBJ1-1	.	CASSPGPAEAFF	TGTGCCAGCAGCCCAGGCCCGGCTGAAGCTTTCTTT
TRBV29-1	.	TRBJ1-2	TRBD1	CSGGTGRDYGYTF	TGCAGCGGTGGGACAGGGCGGGACTATGGCTACACCTTC
TRBV13	.	TRBJ1-1	.	CASRPHEGRAAFF	TGTGCCAGCAGGCCCCATGAGGGAAGGGCAGCTTTCTTT
TRBV7-2	.	TRBJ1-1	.	CASSLEMRDTEAFF	TGTGCCAGCAGCTTAGAGATGCGGGACACTGAAGCTTTCTTT
TRBV6-6	.	TRBJ2-1	TRBD2	CASTGAGEGSYNEQFF	TGTGCCAGCACCGGAGCGGGGGAGGGCTCCTACAATGAGCAGTTCTTC
TRBV29-1	.	TRBJ1-5	TRBD1	CSVAGQENQPQHF	TGCAGCGTTGCGGGACAGGAGAATCAGCCCCAGCATTTT
TRBV20-1	.	TRBJ1-2	.	CSATRDYGYTF	TGCAGTGCGACCCGGGACTATGGCTACACCTTC